There are many counts of the clone carrying this T cell receptor (beta chain). The sample originates from a study of metastatic and nonmetastatic thyroid tumors. Patients had received no treatment of any kind before thyroid surgery. CDR1 and CDR2 from the germline V gene are SGHRS and YFSETQ. Trimming stripped 0 bases from V and 8 bases from J, with 14 bases between. This CDR3 spans 15 amino acids. Methods used by the authors: Researchers built a distant-metastasis classifier for papillary thyroid cancer that drew on CDR3 differences across clinicopathological groups. TCRdb re-processed the PCR reads through MiXCR. What appears here as the V and J calls and clone size reflects TCRdb's work, not the paper's. The profile shows around 25,000 clones, 20% to 25% of them singletons.

Input material: adjacent normal tissue. This TCR came from a female donor with papillary thyroid cancer or a benign thyroid nodule (not recorded which). Some clones in this sample may be carry-over from other donors' samples. The chain joins TRBV5-1 to TRBJ1-4, with TRBD1 as a possible D gene (5 bases). The CDR3 sequence: CASSLVGQGTEKLFF. The DNA for the CDR3 is TGCGCCAGCAGCTTGGTAGGGCAGGGTACCGAAAAACTGTTTTTT.